This T cell receptor beta chain was observed in a study of blood T cell repertoires in COVID-19. Original analysis: Reference gene primer amplification in the assay estimated nucleated cell counts. Generated by immunoSEQ multiplex PCR, the TCRdb table keeps only in-frame clones and is missing some. V, J and clone size are those of that table, while D and trimming were read from the DNA. This table has approximately 390,000 clones, 80% to 90% appearing once. The Seattle patients, enrolled during active infection, were followed longitudinally. The CDR3 covers 13 residues. V lost 5 bases to trimming and J lost 3 bases, with 8 bases between them. CDR1 and CDR2 from the germline V gene are SEHNR and FQNEAQ (reference sequence).

This receptor was taken from a woman aged 60-75 years with COVID-19, enrolled during active disease. The rearrangement joins TRBV7-9 to TRBJ1-3; D ambiguous. Sequencing was carried out using peripheral blood. The CDR3 sequence is CASSASGGNTIYF. For the CDR3, the DNA is TGTGCCAGCAGCGCCTCAGGTGGAAACACCATATATTTT.